This T cell receptor (beta chain) was identified in a study of blood T cell repertoires in COVID-19. On the study more broadly: Nucleic acid was either cDNA or gDNA, and it came from T cells, B-cell-depleted T cells, or PBMCs.

CDR3 size: 12 residues. Trimming removed 10 bases from V and 8 bases from J, with 17 bases in between. CDR1 and CDR2 from the germline V gene are SNHLY and FYNNEI. Those enrolled, adults aged about 18 to 95 years, came from about two dozen US areas. In the original analysis: Estimation of nucleated cell counts was performed using reference gene primer amplification. The method was immunoSEQ multiplex PCR; TCRdb's version includes in-frame clones alone and lacks a portion of them. The D gene and trimming were derived from the DNA, and the V and J assignments and clone size from that table. The table has 140,000 to 150,000 clones, 86% seen once.

The V gene is TRBV2, the J gene TRBJ1-2, with D perhaps TRBD1 (6 bases). Sequences were obtained from PBMCs or T cells enriched from blood (not recorded which). The sequence derives from a man aged 45-65 years who had recovered from COVID-19. The CDR3 region has the DNA TGTGCCACGACCCGCGGGGGGGGCGGCTACACCTTC. Translation: CATTRGGGGYTF.